The clone carrying this T cell receptor beta chain was seen more than once but under ten times. Its antigen is currently unknown. The assay was immunoSEQ multiplex PCR, and TCRdb's table has in-frame clones only and misses some. The table lists 150,000 to 200,000 clones, approximately 95% of them singletons, with roughly 3.9% in the top ten. These data belong to a study of T cell responses to AZD1222 COVID-19 vaccine. Trimming pared 3 bases from V and 7 bases from J, leaving 7 bases between. Germline CDR1 reads MNHEY; CDR2 reads SMNVEV (reference sequence). The CDR3 spans 13 residues. General study points: Mostly white British, mostly female donors; authors suggested clonal diversity may be underestimated. The repertoires were collected only after the peak T cell response. Targets within unmutated variant regions were reportedly found for nearly half of spike-specific TCRs.

The input for sequencing was peripheral blood, taken on day 0 of AZD1222 vaccination. The rearrangement uses TRBV27 and TRBJ1-6; D is ambiguous. The clonotype originates from an adult in good health. CDR3 nucleotide sequence: TGTGCCAGCAGTTTCCGGGGAAATTCACCCCTCCACTTT. Encoded protein: CASSFRGNSPLHF.